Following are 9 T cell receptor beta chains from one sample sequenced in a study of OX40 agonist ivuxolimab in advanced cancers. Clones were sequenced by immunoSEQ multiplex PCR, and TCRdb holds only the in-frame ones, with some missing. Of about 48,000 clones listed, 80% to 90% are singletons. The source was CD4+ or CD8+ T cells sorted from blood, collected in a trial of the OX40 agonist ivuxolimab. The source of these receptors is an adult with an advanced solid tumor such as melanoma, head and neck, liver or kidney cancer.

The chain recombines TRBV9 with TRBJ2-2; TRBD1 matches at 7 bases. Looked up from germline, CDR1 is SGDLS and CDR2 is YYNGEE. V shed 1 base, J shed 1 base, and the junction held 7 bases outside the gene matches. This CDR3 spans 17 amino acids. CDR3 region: CASSVLQNRGNTGELFF. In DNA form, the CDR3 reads TGTGCCAGCAGCGTACTCCAAAACAGGGGGAACACCGGGGAGCTGTTTTTT.

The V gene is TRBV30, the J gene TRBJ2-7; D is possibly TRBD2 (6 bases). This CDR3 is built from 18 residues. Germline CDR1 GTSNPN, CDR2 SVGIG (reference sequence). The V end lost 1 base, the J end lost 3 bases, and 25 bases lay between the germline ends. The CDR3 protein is CAWSEGGGPWPRDYEQYF. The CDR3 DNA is TGTGCCTGGAGTGAGGGAGGAGGTCCCTGGCCCCGGGACTACGAGCAGTACTTC.

The CDR3 loop is CASSYGGGPGEQFF. In nucleotides, the CDR3 is TGTGCCAGTAGTTACGGGGGAGGGCCCGGTGAGCAGTTCTTC. The chain uses TRBV19 and TRBJ2-1, with 7 bases lining up with TRBD2. J was trimmed by 9 bases and V by 5 bases; bases with no gene match: 10. CDR1 and CDR2 (germline): LNHDA, SQIVND (reference sequence). This CDR3 is 14 amino acids long.

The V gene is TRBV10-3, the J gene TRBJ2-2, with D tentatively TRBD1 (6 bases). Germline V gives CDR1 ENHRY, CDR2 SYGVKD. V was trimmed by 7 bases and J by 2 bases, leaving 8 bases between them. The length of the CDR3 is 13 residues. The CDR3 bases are TGTGCCATCAACAGGGACAACACCGGGGAGCTGTTTTTT. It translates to CAINRDNTGELFF.

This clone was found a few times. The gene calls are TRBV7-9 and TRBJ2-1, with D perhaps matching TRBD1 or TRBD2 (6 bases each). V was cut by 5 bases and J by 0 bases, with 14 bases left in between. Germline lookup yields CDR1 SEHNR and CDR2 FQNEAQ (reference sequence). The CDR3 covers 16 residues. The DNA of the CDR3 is TGTGCCAGCAGCCCAAGAGGGGGGAGCTCCTACAATGAGCAGTTCTTC. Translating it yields CASSPRGGSSYNEQFF.

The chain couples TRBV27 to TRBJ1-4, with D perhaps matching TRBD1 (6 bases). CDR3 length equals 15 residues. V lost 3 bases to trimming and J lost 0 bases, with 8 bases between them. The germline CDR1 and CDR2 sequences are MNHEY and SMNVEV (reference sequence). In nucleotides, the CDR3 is TGTGCCAGCAGTTTGGGGGCGGCAACTAATGAAAAACTGTTTTTT. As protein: CASSLGAATNEKLFF.

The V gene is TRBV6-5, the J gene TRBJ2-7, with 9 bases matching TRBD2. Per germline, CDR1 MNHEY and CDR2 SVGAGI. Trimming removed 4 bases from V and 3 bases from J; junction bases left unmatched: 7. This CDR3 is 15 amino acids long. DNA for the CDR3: TGTGCCAGCAGTTCTACTAGCGGGTTGGACTACGAGCAGTACTTC. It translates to CASSSTSGLDYEQYF.

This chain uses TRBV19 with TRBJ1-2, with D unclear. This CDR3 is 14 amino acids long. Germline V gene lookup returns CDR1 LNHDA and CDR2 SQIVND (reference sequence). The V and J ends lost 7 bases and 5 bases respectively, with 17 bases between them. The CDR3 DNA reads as TGTGCCAGTACCCCTCGGGCGGCATCTTATGGCTACACCTTC. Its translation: CASTPRAASYGYTF.

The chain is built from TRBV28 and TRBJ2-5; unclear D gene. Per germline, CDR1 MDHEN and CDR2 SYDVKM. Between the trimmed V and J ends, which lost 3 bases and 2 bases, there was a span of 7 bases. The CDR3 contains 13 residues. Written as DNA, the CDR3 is TGTGCCAGCAGTTTGCAACAGCAAGAGACCCAGTACTTC. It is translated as CASSLQQQETQYF.